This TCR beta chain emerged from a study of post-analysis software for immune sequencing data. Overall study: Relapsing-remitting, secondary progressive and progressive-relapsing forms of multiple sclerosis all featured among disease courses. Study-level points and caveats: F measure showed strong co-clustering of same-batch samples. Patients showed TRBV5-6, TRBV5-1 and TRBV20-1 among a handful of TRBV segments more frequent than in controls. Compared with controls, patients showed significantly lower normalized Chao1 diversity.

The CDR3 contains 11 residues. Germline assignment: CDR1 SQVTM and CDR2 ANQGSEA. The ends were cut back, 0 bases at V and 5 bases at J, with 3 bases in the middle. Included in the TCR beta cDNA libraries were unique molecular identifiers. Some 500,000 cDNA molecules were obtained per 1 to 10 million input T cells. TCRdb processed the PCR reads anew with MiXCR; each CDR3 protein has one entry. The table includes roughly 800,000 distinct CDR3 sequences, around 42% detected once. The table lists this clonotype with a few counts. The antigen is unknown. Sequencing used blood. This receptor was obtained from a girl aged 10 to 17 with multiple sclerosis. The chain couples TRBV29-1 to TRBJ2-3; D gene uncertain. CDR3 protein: CSVEDGDTQYF. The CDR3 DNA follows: TGCAGCGTTGAAGATGGAGATACGCAGTATTTT.